This TCR beta chain comes out of a study of T cells in Graves' hyperthyroidism and ophthalmopathy (dated by TCRdb to between 2018 and 2021). At the level of the whole study: Peripheral blood samples were taken at initial diagnosis, before any treatment was given. Whether ophthalmopathy could be predicted prospectively was tested in an independent validation cohort made up of about 18 hyperthyroidism patients plus 17 patients who later progressed to ophthalmopathy. After sampling, hyperthyroidism patients received methimazole starting at 30 mg daily, and ophthalmopathy patients received high-dose intravenous methylprednisolone. For training and testing, the approximately 97 patients in the discovery cohort were randomly divided in a 7:3 ratio. Thyroid tissue and blood T-cell repertoires from roughly 6 Graves' hyperthyroidism patients were also compared in the study. A discovery cohort of around 100 patients, about 40 with Graves' ophthalmopathy and fewer than 65 with stable Graves' hyperthyroidism, was used to find distinguishing TCR V-J signatures. The paper reports TCR Vbeta CDR3 sequencing of fewer than 150 peripheral blood samples: 40 to 45 ophthalmopathy, approximately 74 hyperthyroidism and roughly 17 progressor patients. Broad study findings and their caveats: No statistical method was used to set the sample size in advance, and investigators knew the group allocation. During validation, the model predicted progression to ophthalmopathy a median of approximately 6.5 months ahead of onset, with around 71% sensitivity and almost 75% specificity. Ophthalmopathy was separated from stable hyperthyroidism by a 13 V-J signature model, with roughly 88% sensitivity and around 81% specificity obtained in cross-validation and 80%/75% obtained in testing. Most expanded thyroid clonotypes (frequency above 0.001) were also found in blood, which suggests that blood repertoires may mirror thyroid immune responses.

TCR beta CDR3 regions were amplified from RNA transcripts. The TCR CDR3 was subjected to a first round of RT-PCR using the HTBI primer set and the Qiagen OneStep RT-PCR kit. Libraries were constructed in a second round of multiplex PCR, after which size selection and purification were carried out. Sequencing of the libraries was done on an Illumina HiSeq2000 using paired-end 100 bp reads. The source study handled its data this way. SOAPnuke was used to process the raw data, removing reads that contained adapters or uncalled bases, had a mean Phred below 15, or lacked an exact match to the constant primer or identifier. High-quality paired reads were merged with COPE v1.2.5, and unique nucleotide sequences were defined as clonotypes. MiTCR v1.1 was used to align the clonotypes against IMGT TRBV, TRBD and TRBJ reference segments. Only V-J combinations with frequency above 0.0001, covering about 99% of repertoires, were analysed. The TCS score was defined as F50 (clonal expansion) divided by E x V (chaos), with BLOSUM62-based TCRdist calculated between CDR3 peptides within each V-J. Welch's t-statistics and random forest reduced 500 to 550 V-J features to 13, which were used in a naive Bayes classifier (R e1071). TCRdb redid the processing of the public reads, applying fastp at Q25 and MiXCR, and retained in-frame beta chains. Every entry covers one CDR3 protein and lists the most common genes and DNA from its rows. The V and J calls were not made by the authors but by TCRdb's processing. A total of some 350,000 distinct CDR3 sequences appear in this sample, roughly an eighth of them only once. The ten largest clones capture 34% of the sample.

Moderately to severely active disease, a Clinical Activity Score of at least 3, a NOSPECS grade of at least 4, and a duration under 3 months were present in ophthalmopathy patients. The study excluded patients with uncontrolled infections, other autoimmune diseases, pregnancy or lactation. Clinical symptoms, serum thyroxine and TRAb, thyroid ultrasound, and orbital computed tomography formed the basis for the diagnoses. Ficoll-Paque density gradient centrifugation was used to isolate PBMCs from 8.5 to 10 ml of fresh peripheral blood. Total RNA was extracted with Trizol reagent, and quality was checked on an Agilent 2100 Bioanalyzer. Per the germline V gene, MNHNS is the CDR1 and SASEGT is the CDR2. Counted from cysteine to phenylalanine, this CDR3 has 15 amino acids. Just the 45-base CDR3 DNA is kept, in frame starting at base 1. V ends up 8 bases short and J 1 base short, with an unmatched junction base count of 6.

This clonotype was seen repeatedly, ten times or more. This receptor's antigen is unknown. Nothing much larger sits one base from this clone, and base qualities are not available. The sample comprised blood. The receptor was derived from a woman between 40 and 55 years old with Graves' ophthalmopathy. The chain is made from TRBV6-1 and TRBJ1-5; 9 central nucleotides agree with TRBD1. The base sequence is TGTGCCAGCGGGGTCGGGACAGGGAGCAATCAGCCCCAGCATTTT. Its amino acids are CASGVGTGSNQPQHF.